Listed below are T cell receptor beta chains from one sample, sequenced in a study of OX40 agonist ivuxolimab in advanced cancers. Some clones are missing from TCRdb's copy, which holds only in-frame ones; the method was immunoSEQ multiplex PCR. Of 65,000 or so clones in the sample, 90% to 95% were seen once. Sequences were derived from CD4+ or CD8+ T cells sorted from blood, sampled in a trial of the OX40 agonist ivuxolimab. The source is an adult with an advanced solid tumor such as melanoma, head and neck, liver or kidney cancer. CDR3s include the opening cysteine and the closing phenylalanine or tryptophan. The D gene is left open where the match is weak. A clone size is listed for some rows: how often the clone was seen (once, few, many), or a class if it is expanded.

>.|.|TRBJ2-1|TRBV19
TGTGCCAGTAGTATTTCCTTTAACAATGAGCAGTTCTTC
CASSISFNNEQFF
>.|TRBD1|TRBJ1-5|TRBV7-6
TGTGCCAGCAGCTTAGAAACCACAGGGGGATCATGGCAGCCCCAGCATTTT
CASSLETTGGSWQPQHF
>.|.|TRBJ1-1|TRBV19
TGTGCCAGTAGTGTGACAGTAGCGAACACTGAAGCTTTCTTT
CASSVTVANTEAFF
>.|.|TRBJ2-7|TRBV11-2
TGTGCCAGCAGTTGGGTCGCTTACGAGCAGTACTTC
CASSWVAYEQYF
>.|.|TRBJ1-1|TRBV19
TGTGCCAGTAACTACGGGCCTGAAGCTTTCTTT
CASNYGPEAFF
>once|.|TRBJ2-5|TRBV7-6
TGTGCCAGCAGCTTATTTCGGACAGCAGAGACCCAGTACTTC
CASSLFRTAETQYF
>.|.|TRBJ1-4|TRBV7-9
TGTGCCAGCAGCGCGGTATGGGGGACTAATGAAAAACTGTTTTTT
CASSAVWGTNEKLFF
>once|TRBD1|TRBJ2-5|TRBV7-9
TGTGCCAGCAGCTTATTACAGGGGGTAGAGACCCAGTACTTC
CASSLLQGVETQYF
>.|TRBD2|TRBJ2-3|TRBV15
TGTGCCACCGGGACTAGCGGGAGGGCAGATACGCAGTATTTT
CATGTSGRADTQYF
>.|TRBD2|TRBJ2-7|TRBV6-5
TGTGCCAGCAGTTTTTATCCCCGGGGGGACTACGAGCAGTACTTC
CASSFYPRGDYEQYF
>once|.|TRBJ1-2|TRBV19
TGTGCCAGTAGTATAGGCAGAAACTATGGCTACACCTTC
CASSIGRNYGYTF
>.|TRBD1|TRBJ1-1|TRBV5-1
TGCGCCAGCAGCCTCCTTACCGGGACAGGGGGCCTCGAAGCTTTCTTT
CASSLLTGTGGLEAFF
>.|TRBD1|TRBJ1-5|TRBV27
TGTGCCAGCACCCTGACAGGGGGCGATCAGCCCCAGCATTTT
CASTLTGGDQPQHF
>.|.|TRBJ2-7|TRBV4-1
TGCGCCAGCAGCCAAGAACCGCAGGGGACCTACGAGCAGTACTTC
CASSQEPQGTYEQYF
>few|TRBD2|TRBJ2-1|TRBV9
TGTGCCAGCAGCCCACCCGGGACTAGCGTAGTCAATGAGCAGTTCTTC
CASSPPGTSVVNEQFF
>.|TRBD1|TRBJ2-3|TRBV6-6
TGTGCCAGCAGTTACTCGACAGGGATACATACGCAGTATTTT
CASSYSTGIHTQYF
>.|.|TRBJ1-2|TRBV6-5
TGTGCCAGCAGTTACTTCCCCACCAACTATGGCTACACCTTC
CASSYFPTNYGYTF
>.|.|TRBJ2-7|TRBV6-5
TGTGCCAGCAGTTACCTTGGCTACTCCTACGAGCAGTACTTC
CASSYLGYSYEQYF
>.|.|TRBJ1-1|TRBV19
TGTGCCAGTAGTATTTCCCGCGAAGCTTTCTTT
CASSISREAFF
>.|TRBD1|TRBJ1-2|TRBV7-9
TGTGCCAGCAGTGCGGACAGGGGAAATTCGGGCTATGGCTACACCTTC
CASSADRGNSGYGYTF
>.|.|TRBJ2-1|TRBV27
TGTGCCAGCAGTTTCTCCCGCTACAATGAGCAGTTCTTC
CASSFSRYNEQFF
>.|.|TRBJ2-3|TRBV9
TGTGCCAGCTCAGGACCTTCAGGGACAGATACGCAGTATTTT
CASSGPSGTDTQYF
>once|TRBD1|TRBJ1-2|TRBV5-1
TGCGCCAGCAGCCGGACAGGGGGACACTATGGCTACACCTTC
CASSRTGGHYGYTF
>.|TRBD1|TRBJ1-2|TRBV15
TGTGCCACCAGCAGAGATAGGACAGGAGCTAACTATGGCTACACCTTC
CATSRDRTGANYGYTF
>.|.|TRBJ2-3|TRBV4-1
TGCGCCAGCAGCCAAAAAGGACTCGATATTACAGATACGCAGTATTTT
CASSQKGLDITDTQYF
>once|TRBD2|TRBJ2-1|TRBV19
TGTGCCAGTGGCCCGGGACTAGCGGGAGGAAAGGTGTCCTACAATGAGCAGTTCTTC
CASGPGLAGGKVSYNEQFF
>.|.|TRBJ2-3|TRBV10-1
TGCGCCAGCTTTGGGGGAGGCACAGATACGCAGTATTTT
CASFGGGTDTQYF
>.|.|TRBJ2-3|TRBV21-1
TGTGCCAGCAGCACCGCGACAGGGGAAGAGGTGACAGATACGCAGTATTTT
CASSTATGEEVTDTQYF
>.|.|TRBJ2-7|TRBV6-1
TGTGCCAGCAGTCCGGCCCATTCCTACGAGCAGTACTTC
CASSPAHSYEQYF
>.|TRBD1|TRBJ1-2|TRBV5-1
TGCGCCAGCAGCGACGGACAGGGGGGTATCTATGGCTACACCTTC
CASSDGQGGIYGYTF
>.|.|TRBJ2-1|TRBV11-1
TGTGCCAGCAGCTTAATAGGAACCTACAATGAGCAGTTCTTC
CASSLIGTYNEQFF
>.|.|TRBJ2-2|TRBV6-1
TGTGCCATAAACACCGGGGAGCTGTTTTTT
CAINTGELFF
>.|TRBD2|TRBJ2-3|TRBV27
TGTGCCAGCAGTTTAGGACTCGGACTAGCGGGTGATACGGATACGCAGTATTTT
CASSLGLGLAGDTDTQYF
>.|.|TRBJ2-1|TRBV29-1
TGCAGCGTTGGTAGTGAGTTCTTC
CSVGSEFF
>.|.|TRBJ2-1|TRBV7-9
TGTGCCAGCAGCTCGGAGGGGAGCTCCTACAATGAGCAGTTCTTC
CASSSEGSSYNEQFF
>.|TRBD1|TRBJ1-2|TRBV12-5
TGTGCTAGTGGACCCCCGACAGGGGGCTATGGCTACACCTTC
CASGPPTGGYGYTF
>.|.|TRBJ1-1|TRBV4-2
TGTGCCAGCAGCCTAGAGGGGTCCGGGAACACTGAAGCTTTCTTT
CASSLEGSGNTEAFF